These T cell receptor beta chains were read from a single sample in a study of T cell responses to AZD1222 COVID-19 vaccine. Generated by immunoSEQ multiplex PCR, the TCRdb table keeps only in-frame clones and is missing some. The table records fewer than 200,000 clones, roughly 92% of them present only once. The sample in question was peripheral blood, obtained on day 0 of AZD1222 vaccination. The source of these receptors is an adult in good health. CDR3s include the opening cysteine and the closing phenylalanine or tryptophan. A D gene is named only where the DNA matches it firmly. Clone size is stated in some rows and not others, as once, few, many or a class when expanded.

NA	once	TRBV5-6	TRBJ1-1	CASRSDTSRGAFF	TGTGCCAGCAGGTCGGACACCTCCCGGGGAGCTTTCTTT
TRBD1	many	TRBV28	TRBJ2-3	CASSPDRGPADTQYF	TGTGCCAGCAGTCCGGACAGGGGGCCTGCAGATACGCAGTATTTT
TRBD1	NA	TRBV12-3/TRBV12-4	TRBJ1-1	CASSRDRGPAFF	TGTGCCAGCAGCCGGGACAGGGGGCCAGCTTTCTTT
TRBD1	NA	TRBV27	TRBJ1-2	CASSSSRTGVYGYTF	TGTGCCAGCAGTTCAAGCCGGACAGGAGTTTATGGCTACACCTTC
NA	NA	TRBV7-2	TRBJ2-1	CASSATPARSYNEQFF	TGTGCCAGCAGCGCAACTCCGGCCCGCTCCTACAATGAGCAGTTCTTC
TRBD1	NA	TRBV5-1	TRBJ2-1	CASSFRDRKLRNEQFF	TGCGCCAGCAGCTTCCGGGACAGGAAATTGCGGAATGAGCAGTTCTTC
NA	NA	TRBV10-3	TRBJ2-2	CAVAQANTGELFF	TGTGCCGTAGCTCAGGCGAACACCGGGGAGCTGTTTTTT
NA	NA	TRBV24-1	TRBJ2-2	CATSDLEVGIGELFF	TGTGCCACCAGTGATTTGGAAGTAGGAATCGGGGAGCTGTTTTTT
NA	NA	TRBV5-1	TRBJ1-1	CASSGEGVNTEAFF	TGCGCCAGCAGCGGGGAAGGGGTGAACACTGAAGCTTTCTTT
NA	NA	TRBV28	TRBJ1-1	CASTVGQQNTEAFF	TGTGCCAGCACCGTTGGACAGCAGAACACTGAAGCTTTCTTT
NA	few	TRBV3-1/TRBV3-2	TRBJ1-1	CASSQRRQNTEAFF	TGTGCCAGCAGCCAACGACGACAGAACACTGAAGCTTTCTTT
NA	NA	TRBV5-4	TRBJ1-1	CASSRDGEAFF	TGTGCCAGCTCCCGGGACGGTGAAGCTTTCTTT
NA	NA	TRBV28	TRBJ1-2	CASHRASYPYTF	TGTGCCTCCCACCGGGCCTCATATCCCTACACCTTC
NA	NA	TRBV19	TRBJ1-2	CASTLEEQGGLRTYGYTF	TGTGCCAGTACCCTTGAGGAACAGGGAGGACTGCGGACGTATGGCTACACCTTC
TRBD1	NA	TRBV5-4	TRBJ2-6	CAFTSGGSGANVLTF	TGTGCCTTTACTTCAGGGGGCTCTGGGGCCAACGTCCTGACTTTC
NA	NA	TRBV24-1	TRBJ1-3	CATSDGLRTSGNTIYF	TGTGCCACCAGTGATGGGCTCAGAACCTCTGGAAACACCATATATTTT
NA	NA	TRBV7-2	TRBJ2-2	CASSPSGTLNTGELFF	TGTGCCAGCAGCCCATCCGGGACTCTGAACACCGGGGAGCTGTTTTTT
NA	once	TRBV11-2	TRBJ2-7	CASSLDWSANSYEQYF	TGTGCCAGCAGCTTAGATTGGTCCGCAAACTCCTACGAGCAGTACTTC
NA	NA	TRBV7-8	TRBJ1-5	CASSFGGGFNQPQHF	TGTGCCAGCAGCTTTGGAGGGGGGTTCAATCAGCCCCAGCATTTT
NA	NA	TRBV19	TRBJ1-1	CASSLQGPTEAFF	TGTGCCAGTAGCCTTCAGGGGCCCACTGAAGCTTTCTTT
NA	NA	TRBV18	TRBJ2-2	CASSPSNTGELFF	TGTGCCAGCTCACCTAGTAACACCGGGGAGCTGTTTTTT
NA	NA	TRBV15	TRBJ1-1	CATSRDGGGTEAFF	TGTGCCACCAGCAGAGATGGGGGGGGCACTGAAGCTTTCTTT
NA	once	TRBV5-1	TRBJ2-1	CASSYKSNEQFF	TGCGCCAGCAGTTATAAGTCGAATGAGCAGTTCTTC
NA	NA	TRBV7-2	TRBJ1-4	CASSSPPEEEKLFF	TGTGCCAGCAGCTCCCCCCCCGAGGAAGAAAAACTGTTTTTT
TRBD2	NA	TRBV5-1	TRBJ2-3	CASSLGASGITDTQYF	TGCGCCAGCAGCTTGGGGGCTAGCGGAATCACAGATACGCAGTATTTT
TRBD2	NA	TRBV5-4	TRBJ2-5	CASSFRVLAGGETQYF	TGTGCCAGCAGCTTCCGGGTGCTAGCGGGAGGTGAGACCCAGTACTTC
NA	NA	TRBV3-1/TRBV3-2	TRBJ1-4	CASSSGNEKLFF	TGTGCCAGCAGCTCCGGGAATGAAAAACTGTTTTTT
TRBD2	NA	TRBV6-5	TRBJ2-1	CASSYRTSGDNEQFF	TGTGCCAGCAGTTACCGTACTAGCGGAGACAATGAGCAGTTCTTC
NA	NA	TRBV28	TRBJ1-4	CASSLLGRENEKLFF	TGTGCCAGCAGTTTACTCGGCAGGGAGAATGAAAAACTGTTTTTT
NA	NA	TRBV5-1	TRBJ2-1	CASSPLAEVSYNEQFF	TGCGCCAGCAGCCCTTTAGCGGAAGTTTCCTACAATGAGCAGTTCTTC
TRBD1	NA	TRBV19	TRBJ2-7	CASSVRDRGSYEQYF	TGTGCCAGTAGCGTTAGAGACAGGGGGTCCTACGAGCAGTACTTC
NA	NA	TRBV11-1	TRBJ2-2	CASSFGRAGELFF	TGTGCCAGCAGCTTCGGGCGCGCCGGGGAGCTGTTTTTT
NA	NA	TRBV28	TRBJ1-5	CASSPGTRYSNQPQHF	TGTGCCAGCAGCCCCGGAACACGATATAGCAATCAGCCCCAGCATTTT
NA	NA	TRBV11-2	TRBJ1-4	CASSLDRAVEKLFF	TGTGCCAGCAGCTTAGATAGGGCCGTTGAAAAACTGTTTTTT
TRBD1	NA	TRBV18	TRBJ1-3	CASSPSDRNSGNTIYF	TGTGCCAGCTCACCATCGGACAGGAACTCTGGAAACACCATATATTTT
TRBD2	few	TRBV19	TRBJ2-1	CASSREASGKGEQFF	TGTGCCAGTAGTAGGGAGGCTAGCGGGAAGGGCGAGCAGTTCTTC
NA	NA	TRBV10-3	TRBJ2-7	CAISAPGSYEQYF	TGTGCCATCAGTGCCCCGGGGTCCTACGAGCAGTACTTC
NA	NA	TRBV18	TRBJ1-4	CASSPVVRGTNEKLFF	TGTGCCAGCTCACCGGTGGTTAGGGGAACTAATGAAAAACTGTTTTTT
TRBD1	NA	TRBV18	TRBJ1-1	CASSPLTGGTEAFF	TGTGCCAGCTCACCACTCACAGGGGGGACTGAAGCTTTCTTT
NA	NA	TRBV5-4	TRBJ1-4	CASSLAGRRQEKLFF	TGTGCCAGCAGCTTGGCGGGGAGGAGGCAAGAAAAACTGTTTTTT
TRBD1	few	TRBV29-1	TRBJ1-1	CSVVLWDSNTEAFF	TGCAGCGTTGTTTTATGGGACAGCAACACTGAAGCTTTCTTT
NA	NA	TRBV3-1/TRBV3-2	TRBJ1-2	CASSPSENYGYTF	TGTGCCAGCAGCCCAAGCGAGAACTATGGCTACACCTTC
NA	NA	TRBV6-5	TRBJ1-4	CASSYSWNEKLFF	TGTGCCAGCAGTTACTCCTGGAATGAAAAACTGTTTTTT
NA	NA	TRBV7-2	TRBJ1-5	CASSSRWTGNQPQHF	TGTGCCAGCAGCTCAAGATGGACAGGCAATCAGCCCCAGCATTTT
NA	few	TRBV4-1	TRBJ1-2	CASSYVGVAAGTF	NA
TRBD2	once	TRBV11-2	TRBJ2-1	CASSPGLSLAEQFF	TGTGCCAGCAGCCCGGGACTATCGCTAGCTGAGCAGTTCTTC
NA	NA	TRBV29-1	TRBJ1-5	CSVSGGNQPQHF	TGCAGCGTGTCAGGGGGCAATCAGCCCCAGCATTTT
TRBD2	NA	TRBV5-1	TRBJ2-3	CASSPVSSGGTDTQYF	TGCGCCAGCAGCCCCGTGAGTAGCGGGGGCACAGATACGCAGTATTTT
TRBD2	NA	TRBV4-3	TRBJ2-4	CASSQAASGGAIQYF	TGCGCCAGCAGCCAAGCGGCTAGCGGAGGGGCCATTCAGTACTTC
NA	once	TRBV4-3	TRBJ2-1	CASSPGWDEQFF	TGCGCCAGCAGCCCGGGGTGGGATGAGCAGTTCTTC
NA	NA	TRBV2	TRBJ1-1	CASSEGMNTEAFF	TGTGCCAGCAGTGAGGGGATGAACACTGAAGCTTTCTTT